One sample yielded the 24 T cell receptor beta chains listed below, sequenced in a study of cytotoxic CD8 clonotypes in ibrutinib-treated CLL. TCRdb's copy holds only in-frame clones and misses some; the assay was immunoSEQ multiplex PCR. The repertoire holds about 140,000 clones, with less than 95% as singletons. Sequenced here: PBMCs, sampled after 12 months of ibrutinib treatment. The receptors were gathered from a human donor with chronic lymphocytic leukemia.

The chain uses TRBV6-5 and TRBJ1-2; 8 bases match TRBD1. Germline V gene lookup returns CDR1 MNHEY and CDR2 SVGAGI. CDR3 length equals 14 residues. V was clipped by 5 bases and J by 2 bases; unmatched bases: 4. CDR3 loop: CASSPGQGNYGYTF. Here the CDR3 DNA reads TGTGCCAGCAGTCCTGGACAGGGAAACTATGGCTACACCTTC.

The V call is TRBV28, the J call TRBJ1-5; TRBD1 agrees at 7 bases. The CDR3 has 13 residues. In germline, CDR1 is MDHEN, CDR2 SYDVKM. The V and J ends lost 6 bases and 5 bases, in that order; junction bases with no gene match: 4. CDR3 coding DNA: TGTGCCAGCAGGAAAAGGGGGCATCAGCCCCAGCATTTT. Amino acids: CASRKRGHQPQHF. Together with reference TRBV28 and TRBJ1-5, the CDR3 gives the full variable domain: DVKVTQSSRYLVKRTGEKVFLECVQDMDHENMFWYRQDPGLGLRLIYFSYDVKMKEKGDIPEGYSVSREKKERFSLILESASTNQTSMYLCASRKRGHQPQHFGDGTRLSIL.

This rearrangement joins TRBV28 to TRBJ2-2; maybe TRBD1 (5 bases). Germline V gene lookup returns CDR1 MDHEN and CDR2 SYDVKM. The CDR3 is 18 residues long. Trimming removed 5 bases from V and 0 bases from J, with 19 bases in between. CDR3 region: CASSGDIRVGANTGELFF. In nucleotides, the CDR3 is TGTGCCAGCAGTGGCGATATTCGGGTAGGGGCGAACACCGGGGAGCTGTTTTTT.

The V call is TRBV6-5, the J call TRBJ1-2, with D tentatively TRBD1 (5 bases). V was shortened by 6 bases and J by 7 bases, with 12 bases between the two germline ends. The CDR3 runs to 12 residues. Per the germline V gene, CDR1 is MNHEY and CDR2 is SVGAGI. Here the CDR3 DNA reads TGTGCCAGCAGCAAAACAGGAGCTGGCTACACCTTC. The encoded protein is CASSKTGAGYTF.

V and J are TRBV19 and TRBJ2-7; no reliable D call. This CDR3 contains 15 residues. Germline loops: CDR1 LNHDA, CDR2 SQIVND (reference sequence). V lost 1 base to trimming and J lost 5 bases, with 15 bases between them. In DNA form, the CDR3 reads TGTGCCAGTAGTATAGCTGTGGGGTGGTCTAACGAGCAGTACTTC. The encoded protein is CASSIAVGWSNEQYF.

The CDR3 here is CASSSGLVGYEQYF. Written as DNA, the CDR3 is TGTGCCAGCAGCTCCGGACTAGTCGGCTACGAGCAGTACTTC. The V call is TRBV11-2, the J call TRBJ2-7; 7 nucleotides align to TRBD2. CDR1 is SGHAT and CDR2 is FQNNGV in the germline V gene. This CDR3 is built from 14 residues. V was clipped by 4 bases and J by 3 bases; unmatched bases: 6.

The chain recombines TRBV7-2 with TRBJ1-2; D is unclear. CDR3 length: 15 residues. V was trimmed by 1 base and J by 4 bases, leaving 13 bases between them. Germline values: CDR1 SGHTA, CDR2 FQGNSA. The CDR3 DNA is TGTGCCAGCAGCTTAGACGGCAGAAGTACCTATGGCTACACCTTC. This encodes CASSLDGRSTYGYTF.

V usage is TRBV7-3 and J usage is TRBJ2-3, with 9 positions matching TRBD1. This CDR3 comprises 15 residues. CDR1 SGHTA and CDR2 FQGTGA come from the germline V gene. V gave up 6 bases and J gave up 4 bases; unmatched junction bases: 8. CDR3 residues: CASSPGTGRPDTQYF. Here the CDR3 DNA reads TGTGCCAGCAGTCCCGGGACAGGGCGCCCAGATACGCAGTATTTT.

The rearrangement joins TRBV5-1 to TRBJ2-3; TRBD2 aligns across 9 bases. V dropped 1 base and J dropped 0; count of bases not matched to a gene: 6. The germline V gene encodes CDR1 SGHRS and CDR2 YFSETQ. This CDR3 contains 17 residues. The CDR3 loop is CASSLKAGGHSTDTQYF. The CDR3 nucleotides are TGCGCCAGCAGCTTGAAAGCGGGAGGTCATAGCACAGATACGCAGTATTTT.

The gene calls are TRBV2 and TRBJ1-1; the D gene is possibly TRBD1 (5 bases). The CDR3 is made up of 15 amino acids. V lost 6 bases to trimming and J lost 5 bases, with 19 bases between them. CDR1 is SNHLY, CDR2 FYNNEI, per germline. The CDR3 DNA reads as TGTGCCAGCAGAAAGTATTCTCAGGGTAGGACTGAAGCTTTCTTT. Translated: CASRKYSQGRTEAFF.

The genes are TRBV27 and TRBJ2-3; D is ambiguous. The CDR3 sequence is 13 residues long. V dropped 5 bases and J dropped 6 bases, with 12 bases sitting between them. Germline V CDR1 and CDR2: MNHEY, SMNVEV (reference sequence). The CDR3 sequence is CASSGWMEDTQYF. CDR3 DNA: TGTGCCAGCAGTGGTTGGATGGAGGATACGCAGTATTTT.

This clone was recorded a few times. The chain is built from TRBV29-1 and TRBJ2-5; 14 bases map to TRBD2. Looked up from germline, CDR1 is SQVTM and CDR2 is ANQGSEA. There are 13 residues in the CDR3. V lost 7 bases and J lost 5; bases outside the gene matches: 3. The CDR3 loop is CSGLAGGPETQYF. In DNA form, the CDR3 reads TGCAGCGGACTAGCGGGAGGGCCGGAGACCCAGTACTTC.

The V call is TRBV6-6, the J call TRBJ1-1; D ambiguous. V lost 2 bases, J lost 5 bases, and 6 bases lay in between. Germline values: CDR1 MNHNY, CDR2 SVGAGI (reference sequence). This CDR3 has 12 residues. The CDR3 loop reads CASSYGETEAFF. In DNA, the CDR3 is TGTGCCAGCAGTTACGGTGAGACTGAAGCTTTCTTT.

The rearrangement joins TRBV5-4 to TRBJ2-7; 7 bases line up with TRBD2. V trimming: 1 base; J trimming: 3 bases; junction bases outside the gene matches: 10. The CDR3 runs to 16 residues. Per germline, CDR1 SGHNT and CDR2 YYREEE (reference sequence). The CDR3 nucleotides are TGTGCCAGCAGCTTGCGAATGGCGGGAGTGGGCTACGAGCAGTACTTC. Protein sequence: CASSLRMAGVGYEQYF.

The chain employs TRBV18 and TRBJ2-1; D remains unclear. Germline V gives CDR1 KGHSH, CDR2 LQKENI. Trimming removed 3 bases at V and 0 bases at J, with 12 bases between. The CDR3 sequence is 16 residues long. CDR3 nucleotide sequence: TGTGCCAGCTCACCCTCCTTGACGACCTCCTACAATGAGCAGTTCTTC. Amino acids: CASSPSLTTSYNEQFF. The whole variable domain, remainder taken from reference TRBV18 and TRBJ2-1, is NAGVMQNPRHLVRRRGQEARLRCSPMKGHSHVYWYRQLPEEGLKFMVYLQKENIIDESGMPKERFSAEFPKEGPSILRIQQVVRGDSAAYFCASSPSLTTSYNEQFFGPGTRLTVL.

This chain connects TRBV10-1 to TRBJ2-5; 8 positions match TRBD2. CDR3 length: 15 residues. With 8 bases clipped from V and 2 bases from J, the junction kept 10 bases outside the gene matches. The V gene's germline CDR1 is WNHNN and CDR2 SYGVQD (reference sequence). The CDR3 DNA reads TGCGCCAGCCTCCCGGGGGGGCATCCGCAAGAGACCCAGTACTTC. Protein product: CASLPGGHPQETQYF.

The CDR3 is CASSTGTSGTEQYF. The CDR3 nucleotides are TGTGCCAGTAGTACCGGGACTAGCGGGACCGAGCAGTACTTC. The chain employs TRBV19 and TRBJ2-7; 13 nucleotides match TRBD2. V dropped 4 bases and J dropped 6; count of bases not matched to a gene: 3. This CDR3 has 14 residues. Germline CDR1 is LNHDA and CDR2 is SQIVND (reference sequence).

On this clone: The junction and the germline gene differ at one end; a read error may be behind it. The rearrangement joins TRBV4-1 to TRBJ2-7; D assignment may be TRBD1 or TRBD2 (5 bases each). The CDR3 covers 13 residues. Germline V CDR1 and CDR2: MGHRA, YSYEKL. The CDR3 DNA reads TGCGTCAGCAGCCAAGATCCGGGGCACGAGCAGTACTTC. The encoded protein is CVSSQDPGHEQYF.

V usage is TRBV20-1 and J usage is TRBJ2-7; no firm D call. Trimming shortened V by 6 bases and J by 3 bases, and 9 bases separated the two germline ends. Germline V gene lookup returns CDR1 DFQATT and CDR2 SNEGSKA (reference sequence). The CDR3 is 11 residues long. The CDR3 coding sequence is TGCAGTGCACTGGCGGACTACGAGCAGTACTTC. Residues: CSALADYEQYF.

As DNA, the CDR3 is TGCAGCGCGGCCCTCGGAGATGGCTACACCTTC. It encodes CSAALGDGYTF. This sequence joins TRBV29-1 and TRBJ1-2; D is unresolved. The ends were cut back, 7 bases at V and 6 bases at J, with 12 bases in the middle. The germline V gene encodes CDR1 SQVTM and CDR2 ANQGSEA. CDR3 length: 11 amino acids.

This clone was seen just once. CDR3 in amino acids: CSGSGGTEAFF. The CDR3 DNA reads TGCAGCGGTTCAGGGGGCACTGAAGCTTTCTTT. The chain uses TRBV29-1 and TRBJ1-1; 7 nucleotides align to TRBD1. The CDR3 is made up of 11 amino acids. Germline V lookup: CDR1 SQVTM, CDR2 ANQGSEA. With V trimmed by 7 bases and J by 4 bases, 3 bases remained unmatched.

The chain joins TRBV28 to TRBJ1-4; D is undetermined. From germline, CDR1 is MDHEN and CDR2 SYDVKM. V was clipped by 5 bases and J by 0 bases, with 10 bases between them. The CDR3 spans 15 residues. The CDR3 spells CASSPLYPTNEKLFF. The CDR3 nucleotides read TGTGCCAGCAGTCCCCTCTATCCAACTAATGAAAAACTGTTTTTT.

This chain uses TRBV27 with TRBJ2-1, with D tentatively TRBD1 or TRBD2 (5 bases each). Germline values: CDR1 MNHEY, CDR2 SMNVEV (reference sequence). This CDR3 is 13 amino acids long. V gave up 4 bases and J gave up 6 bases, with 10 bases separating them. The CDR3 region is CASSSRDGNEQFF. CDR3 nucleotide sequence: TGTGCCAGCAGTTCACGGGACGGCAATGAGCAGTTCTTC.

The CDR3 DNA is TGCGCCAGCAGCTGGGGACTAGCGGGCTCCTACGAGCAGTACTTC. It yields the protein CASSWGLAGSYEQYF. V is TRBV5-1 and J is TRBJ2-7, with 12 bases identical to TRBD2. Looked up from germline, CDR1 is SGHRS and CDR2 is YFSETQ. Unmatched junction bases numbered 1, after V lost 3 bases and J lost 0 bases. The CDR3 extends over 15 amino acids.